Following are 29 T cell receptor beta chains from one sample sequenced in a study of cytomegalovirus exposure and HLA in healthy donors. Measured with immunoSEQ multiplex PCR; TCRdb has only the in-frame clones, and not every one. The sample carries some 100,000 clones, 88% recorded once. The specimen sequenced was PBMCs. The receptors were gathered from a woman aged 18-29 years in good health and CMV-seronegative.

This rearrangement joins TRBV7-3 to TRBJ1-2; D ambiguous. This CDR3 has 14 amino acids. Germline V gene sequence: CDR1 SGHTA, CDR2 FQGTGA. V lost 5 bases to trimming and J lost 6 bases, with 16 bases between them. CDR3 sequence: CASSPVRSPDGYTF. The CDR3 DNA reads as TGTGCCAGCAGCCCTGTGAGGTCGCCGGATGGCTACACCTTC.

This chain connects TRBV30 to TRBJ1-1; D is ambiguous. CDR1 GTSNPN and CDR2 SVGIG come from the germline V gene (reference sequence). The CDR3 has 12 residues. Trimming left V 5 bases short and J 7 bases short, with 14 bases between. The CDR3 is CAWAAAPNEAFF. In nucleotides, the CDR3 is TGTGCCTGGGCCGCGGCACCCAATGAAGCTTTCTTT. Based on the CDR3 plus reference TRBV30 and TRBJ1-1, the full variable domain is SQTIHQWPATLVQPVGSPLSLECTVEGTSNPNLYWYRQAAGRGLQLLFYSVGIGQISSEVPQNLSASRPQDRQFILSSKKLLLSDSGFYLCAWAAAPNEAFFGQGTRLTVV.

Notes on this clone: One end of the junction fails to match germline, which may point to a read error. Other DNA sequences in this sample translate to the same CDR3. This chain uses TRBV27 with TRBJ2-6; TRBD1 is a possible D gene (5 bases). This CDR3 region has 13 residues. Germline assignment: CDR1 MNHEY and CDR2 SMNVEV (reference sequence). The CDR3 reads CASSLSGANVLTF. Here the CDR3 DNA reads TGTGCCAGCAGTTTATCTGGGGCCAACGTTCTGACTTTC.

The V and J genes are TRBV4-3 and TRBJ2-3; a possible D gene is TRBD1 (5 bases). Germline assignment: CDR1 LGHNA and CDR2 YSLEER. The CDR3 loop spans 15 amino acids. V lost 1 base to trimming and J lost 0 bases, with 8 bases between them. The CDR3 DNA is TGCGCCAGCAGCCAAGTTCAGGGTAGCACAGATACGCAGTATTTT. It is translated as CASSQVQGSTDTQYF.

Written as DNA, the CDR3 is TGTGCCTGGAGGCTTGGGACTGCAACTAATGAAAAACTGTTTTTT. Amino acid sequence: CAWRLGTATNEKLFF. V usage is TRBV30 and J usage is TRBJ1-4; D might be TRBD1 (5 bases). The germline V gene encodes CDR1 GTSNPN and CDR2 SVGIG (reference sequence). Trimming removed 3 bases at V and 0 bases at J, with 11 bases between. The CDR3 length is 15 residues.

The chain combines TRBV4-3 with TRBJ2-3; perhaps TRBD2 as D (6 bases). V lost 2 bases, J lost 2 bases, and 11 bases lay in between. The CDR3 has 15 residues. Looked up from germline, CDR1 is LGHNA and CDR2 is YSLEER. The CDR3 spells CASSQLVADTDTQYF. The CDR3 DNA reads TGCGCCAGCAGCCAATTAGTAGCGGACACAGATACGCAGTATTTT.

The rearrangement links TRBV9 to TRBJ2-4, with D possibly being TRBD2 (5 bases). The length of the CDR3 is 15 residues. Trimming stripped 1 base from V and 8 bases from J, with 16 bases between. The germline V gene has CDR1 SGDLS and CDR2 YYNGEE. CDR3 amino acids: CASSVTEVSADIQYF. The CDR3 DNA reads as TGTGCCAGCAGCGTAACGGAGGTTAGCGCCGACATTCAGTACTTC. Variable domain in full (rest from reference TRBV9 and TRBJ2-4): DSGVTQTPKHLITATGQRVTLRCSPRSGDLSVYWYQQSLDQGLQFLIQYYNGEERAKGNILERFSAQQFPDLHSELNLSSLELGDSALYFCASSVTEVSADIQYFGAGTRLSVL.

This chain uses TRBV6-5 with TRBJ1-2, with 9 bases aligning to TRBD1. The junction had 3 bases not matched to a gene; V was cut back by 0 bases and J by 7 bases. Germline V CDR1 and CDR2: MNHEY, SVGAGI. The CDR3 covers 14 residues. The CDR3 DNA reads TGTGCCAGCAGTTACTCGGGACAGGGAAGTGGCTACACCTTC. Its protein is CASSYSGQGSGYTF.

The gene calls are TRBV10-3 and TRBJ1-6, with a weak D call TRBD1 (6 bases). The ends were cut back, 7 bases at V and 7 bases at J, with 11 bases in the middle. Germline values: CDR1 ENHRY, CDR2 SYGVKD. The CDR3 totals 13 residues. The CDR3 DNA follows: TGTGCCATCAATTCAGGGACAAATTCACCCCTCCACTTT. Protein: CAINSGTNSPLHF.

The genes are TRBV4-2 and TRBJ1-4, with a weak D call TRBD1 (5 bases). Trimming removed 0 bases at V and 6 bases at J, with 20 bases between. CDR1 and CDR2 (germline): LGHNA, YNFKEQ. The CDR3 consists of 18 residues. The CDR3 coding sequence is TGTGCCAGCAGCCAAGATGGGTGGGGGGGGAGGGCTGATGAAAAACTGTTTTTT. It is translated as CASSQDGWGGRADEKLFF.

The chain combines TRBV7-2 with TRBJ1-2; a weak D match, TRBD1 (6 bases). This CDR3 has 13 residues. Germline V gene lookup returns CDR1 SGHTA and CDR2 FQGNSA. The V end was cut by 8 bases, the J end by 5 bases, with 15 bases between. DNA of the CDR3: TGTGCCAGCGCCCTGGACAGCCTTTATGGCTACACCTTC. Translating gives CASALDSLYGYTF.

There are a few counts of this clone. The chain combines TRBV4-3 with TRBJ2-3; 9 bases agree with TRBD2. V was clipped by 3 bases and J by 2 bases; unmatched bases: 3. CDR3 length: 15 residues. Germline CDR1 and CDR2: LGHNA and YSLEER. The CDR3 loop reads CASSQLAGPTDTQYF. DNA for the CDR3: TGCGCCAGCAGCCAGCTAGCGGGGCCCACAGATACGCAGTATTTT.

The rearrangement uses TRBV27 and TRBJ2-1, with D hard to call. Germline V lookup: CDR1 MNHEY, CDR2 SMNVEV (reference sequence). This CDR3 is 12 amino acids long. V was clipped by 3 bases and J by 8 bases, with 8 bases between them. The DNA of the CDR3 is TGTGCCAGCAGTTTTTCACGCGATGAGCAGTTCTTC. Protein: CASSFSRDEQFF.

The chain recombines TRBV27 with TRBJ1-5, with 7 bases that match TRBD1. Germline V gene data show CDR1 as MNHEY and CDR2 as SMNVEV (reference sequence). V dropped 5 bases and J dropped 7; count of bases not matched to a gene: 8. There are 14 residues in the CDR3. The CDR3 is CASSDPGGGQPQHF. The CDR3 nucleotides are TGTGCCAGCAGTGACCCAGGGGGTGGCCAGCCCCAGCATTTT.

V usage is TRBV12-5 and J usage is TRBJ2-1; 10 nucleotides match TRBD2. The V gene's germline CDR1 is LGHNT and CDR2 FRNRAP. Trimming cost V 2 bases and J 6 bases; bases outside gene matches: 7. The CDR3 runs to 16 residues. The CDR3 reads CASGLRLAGAPNEQFF. In DNA, the CDR3 is TGTGCTAGTGGTTTGCGCCTAGCGGGAGCCCCCAATGAGCAGTTCTTC.

The chain carries TRBV5-1 and TRBJ1-4, with 7 bases matching TRBD1. The CDR3 length is 16 residues. Germline V lookup: CDR1 SGHRS, CDR2 YFSETQ. V shed 5 bases, J shed 8 bases, and the junction held 15 bases outside the gene matches. This chain's CDR3 is CASSQAPTGLGEKLFF. CDR3 in DNA: TGCGCCAGCAGTCAGGCCCCGACAGGGCTCGGGGAAAAACTGTTTTTT.

The V and J genes are TRBV29-1 and TRBJ2-2, with a tentative D call TRBD1 (5 bases). Germline assignment: CDR1 SQVTM and CDR2 ANQGSEA. This CDR3 comprises 13 residues. Trimming took off 2 bases at V and 2 bases at J, with 6 bases between the two ends. The CDR3 spells CSVEQGNTGELFF. For the CDR3, the DNA is TGCAGCGTTGAACAGGGAAACACCGGGGAGCTGTTTTTT.

The V call is TRBV9, the J call TRBJ2-7, with D possibly matching TRBD1 (6 bases). Germline lookup yields CDR1 SGDLS and CDR2 YYNGEE. V was cut by 0 bases and J by 0 bases, with 10 bases left in between. CDR3 length equals 15 residues. The CDR3 DNA follows: TGTGCCAGCAGCGTAGGATTGGACAGCTCCTACGAGCAGTACTTC. Protein product: CASSVGLDSSYEQYF.

The chain is built from TRBV9 and TRBJ2-1; a possible D gene is TRBD1 (6 bases). Germline V CDR1 and CDR2: SGDLS, YYNGEE. This CDR3 comprises 16 residues. The V and J ends lost 7 bases and 0 bases respectively, with 17 bases between them. Here the CDR3 DNA reads TGTGCCAGCCACCCCCACGGACAGATCTCCTACAATGAGCAGTTCTTC. This encodes CASHPHGQISYNEQFF.

The CDR3, as DNA: TGTGCCAGCAGCCTTGCCGACAGGGTAGGAAACACCATATATTTT. Translation gives CASSLADRVGNTIYF. The chain joins TRBV7-9 to TRBJ1-3; 7 positions match TRBD1. Germline V gene lookup returns CDR1 SEHNR and CDR2 FQNEAQ (reference sequence). With V trimmed by 5 bases and J by 4 bases, 8 bases remained unmatched. This CDR3 is 15 amino acids long. The entire variable domain, with the rest obtained from reference TRBV7-9 and TRBJ1-3, is as follows: DTGVSQNPRHKITKRGQNVTFRCDPISEHNRLYWYRQTLGQGPEFLTYFQNEAQLEKSRLLSDRFSAERPKGSFSTLEIQRTEQGDSAMYLCASSLADRVGNTIYFGEGSWLTVV.

This rearrangement joins TRBV5-1 to TRBJ2-2, with D perhaps matching TRBD1 (5 bases). V lost 0 bases to trimming and J lost 3 bases, with 12 bases between them. The CDR3 is 16 residues long. Germline CDR1 is SGHRS and CDR2 is YFSETQ. The CDR3 here is CASSLVGVGHTGELFF. In DNA form, the CDR3 reads TGCGCCAGCAGCTTGGTAGGGGTGGGCCACACCGGGGAGCTGTTTTTT.

V and J are TRBV5-4 and TRBJ2-3; D not certain. Germline V gene data show CDR1 as SGHNT and CDR2 as YYREEE (reference sequence). The CDR3 sequence is 15 residues long. The germline V and J ends were trimmed by 4 bases and 0 bases, with 12 bases remaining between them. The CDR3 reads CASSASTTSTDTQYF. The CDR3 region has the DNA TGTGCCAGCAGCGCCTCGACAACTAGCACAGATACGCAGTATTTT.

This clone has a count of ten or more. This chain joins TRBV7-2 and TRBJ2-3; D is possibly TRBD1 (5 bases). The CDR3 extends over 16 amino acids. The germline V gene has CDR1 SGHTA and CDR2 FQGNSA. Trimming stripped 3 bases from V and 6 bases from J, with 19 bases between. CDR3 loop: CASSLSSLQAGDTQYF. DNA of the CDR3: TGTGCCAGCAGCTTGTCGAGTTTGCAGGCAGGGGATACGCAGTATTTT.

The chain couples TRBV28 to TRBJ1-1; D remains unclear. Per germline, CDR1 MDHEN and CDR2 SYDVKM. Trimming left V 4 bases short and J 1 base short, with 7 bases between. The CDR3 runs 13 residues. CDR3 amino acids: CASSSNRNTEAFF. The CDR3 DNA is TGTGCCAGCAGTTCCAACAGGAACACTGAAGCTTTCTTT.

This chain uses TRBV7-2 with TRBJ2-3, with D perhaps matching TRBD2 (6 bases). Germline CDR1 is SGHTA and CDR2 is FQGNSA. The V and J ends lost 7 bases and 3 bases respectively, with 11 bases between them. CDR3 length equals 13 residues. The DNA for the CDR3 is TGTGCCAGCACTCGGGAGCGAACAGATACGCAGTATTTT. Translating it yields CASTRERTDTQYF.

The chain couples TRBV9 to TRBJ2-7; D perhaps matches TRBD2 (5 bases). Trimming took off 3 bases at V and 4 bases at J, with 14 bases between the two ends. The CDR3 contains 14 residues. The germline gives CDR1 SGDLS, CDR2 YYNGEE. CDR3 nucleotide sequence: TGTGCCAGCAGCGCTGGGGTCGGGGAGTACGAGCAGTACTTC. This encodes CASSAGVGEYEQYF.

This clone was observed once. J is TRBJ1-2 and V is TRBV28, with D unclear. The CDR3 has 15 residues. Germline V CDR1 and CDR2: MDHEN, SYDVKM. With 6 bases removed from V and 6 bases from J, the gap between germline ends came to 20 bases. Here the CDR3 DNA reads TGTGCCAGCAGCCTCGGAGGAATACTTTGGAATGGCTACACCTTC. Translating gives CASSLGGILWNGYTF.

The chain couples TRBV18 to TRBJ1-1; TRBD1 aligns across 7 bases. Germline-derived CDR1 and CDR2 are KGHSH and LQKENI. V dropped 6 bases and J dropped 2; count of bases not matched to a gene: 12. The CDR3 length is 16 residues. CDR3 residues: CASSPTRDSQNTEAFF. In nucleotides, the CDR3 is TGTGCCAGCTCGCCTACAAGGGACAGTCAAAACACTGAAGCTTTCTTT.

The chain carries TRBV23-1 and TRBJ2-5; possibly TRBD1 for D (6 bases). TRBV23-1 is designated an ORF whose function remains uncertain. V was trimmed by 2 bases and J by 2 bases, leaving 24 bases between them. The CDR3 runs to 19 residues. The CDR3 coding sequence is TGCGCCAGCAGTCAACGGGCCGGGAAACAGGGCCGAGAACAAGAGACCCAGTACTTC. It translates to CASSQRAGKQGREQETQYF.